Listed here are 19 T cell receptor beta chains from one sample, sequenced in a study of T cells in Graves' hyperthyroidism and ophthalmopathy. Researchers amplified the TCR beta CDR3 regions from RNA transcripts. The TCR CDR3 was amplified in a first-round RT-PCR using the HTBI primer set. TCRdb called the multiplex PCR reads again in MiXCR, with one record for every CDR3 protein. The profile covers 300,000 to 450,000 distinct CDR3 sequences, with approximately 18% appearing a single time and 40% taken by the ten largest. Material for sequencing was blood. The receptors derive from a man aged 18 to 29 with Graves' ophthalmopathy.

The sample holds many counts of this clonotype. This chain joins TRBV3-1 and TRBJ1-6; 12 bases are shared with TRBD1. Trimming took 0 bases from V and 9 from J; bases not matched to a gene: 3. Looked up from germline, CDR1 is LGHDT and CDR2 is YNNKEL (reference sequence). The CDR3 is 16 residues long. CDR3 sequence: CASSQEGTGGSSPLHF. The CDR3 DNA sequence: TGTGCCAGCAGCCAAGAGGGGACAGGGGGCTCTTCACCCCTCCACTTT.

This clonotype was found a few times. The CDR3 region is CASSDPTDSYEQYF. In nucleotides, the CDR3 is TGTGCCAGCAGTGACCCGACGGATTCCTACGAGCAGTACTTC. The V call is TRBV12-3 or TRBV12-4, the J call TRBJ2-7, with D unresolved. V was trimmed by 5 bases and J by 1 base, leaving 12 bases between them. The CDR3 sequence is 14 residues long.

In this sample, this clonotype turned up a few times. V usage is TRBV4-1 and J usage is TRBJ1-6, with D maybe TRBD1 (5 bases). Germline CDR1 MGHRA, CDR2 YSYEKL. Deletions cut 1 base from V and 11 bases from J, with 6 bases between. The CDR3 extends over 12 amino acids. As DNA, the CDR3 is TGCGCCAGCAGCCAAGGGGGGGCACCCCTCCACTTT. It yields the protein CASSQGGAPLHF.

This clonotype was picked up a small number of times. The DNA of the CDR3 is TGTGCCAGCAGCGTTGCAGGGGGCATCAATGAGCAGTTCTTC. This codes for CASSVAGGINEQFF. The chain links TRBV9 to TRBJ2-1; 8 bases line up with TRBD1. Per germline, CDR1 SGDLS and CDR2 YYNGEE. This CDR3 spans 14 amino acids. V was pared by 2 bases and J by 6 bases, with 4 bases of the junction left unmatched. Combining the CDR3 with reference TRBV9 and TRBJ2-1 gives the whole variable domain DSGVTQTPKHLITATGQRVTLRCSPRSGDLSVYWYQQSLDQGLQFLIQYYNGEERAKGNILERFSAQQFPDLHSELNLSSLELGDSALYFCASSVAGGINEQFFGPGTRLTVL.

This clonotype showed up many times. The rearrangement links TRBV2 to TRBJ2-2, with 8 nucleotides matching TRBD1. Germline lookup yields CDR1 SNHLY and CDR2 FYNNEI. This CDR3 region has 17 residues. V lost 6 bases, J lost 0 bases, and 9 bases stayed unmatched. CDR3 in amino acids: CASSPGQGVANTGELFF. The CDR3 region has the DNA TGTGCCAGCAGCCCTGGACAGGGAGTAGCGAACACCGGGGAGCTGTTTTTT.

There are many counts of this clonotype. This rearrangement joins TRBV20-1 to TRBJ1-1, with a possible D match to TRBD1 (5 bases). Per germline, CDR1 DFQATT and CDR2 SNEGSKA (reference sequence). CDR3 length equals 14 residues. V was cut by 5 bases and J by 9 bases, with 22 bases left in between. The CDR3 sequence is CSAGTGYTDGQAFF. CDR3 in DNA: TGCAGTGCTGGGACTGGCTACACAGACGGTCAAGCTTTCTTT.

The table lists this clonotype with a few counts. V usage is TRBV24-1 and J usage is TRBJ1-5; TRBD1 might be the D (5 bases). CDR3 size: 15 residues. Germline V gene sequence: CDR1 KGHDR, CDR2 SFDVKD. Trimming took off 7 bases at V and 1 base at J, with 13 bases between the two ends. The CDR3 sequence: CATSGGGGSNQPQHF. The CDR3 coding sequence is TGTGCCACCAGCGGCGGGGGGGGGAGCAATCAGCCCCAGCATTTT.

The table lists this clonotype with many counts. The chain carries TRBV2 and TRBJ1-1; 9 bases fit TRBD1. The V and J ends lost 2 bases and 11 bases, in that order; junction bases with no gene match: 12. The CDR3 is made up of 15 amino acids. CDR1 is SNHLY, CDR2 FYNNEI, per germline. CDR3 sequence: CASSERPGTGSRAFF. As DNA, the CDR3 is TGTGCCAGCAGTGAACGGCCAGGGACAGGGTCCCGGGCTTTCTTT.

This clonotype appeared many times. The V gene is TRBV20-1, the J gene TRBJ1-5, with D perhaps matching TRBD1 (5 bases). Between the trimmed V and J ends, which lost 1 base and 0 bases, there was a span of 13 bases. Germline CDR1 DFQATT, CDR2 SNEGSKA (reference sequence). The CDR3 length is 16 residues. The CDR3 reads CSARVLGTVSNQPQHF. CDR3 bases: TGCAGTGCTAGAGTCCTCGGGACGGTTAGCAATCAGCCCCAGCATTTT.

This clonotype was recorded once. Germline is not matched at one junction end, which may reflect a read error. This sequence joins TRBV29-1 and TRBJ1-2; 7 nucleotides match TRBD1. CDR3 length equals 13 residues. The germline V gene encodes CDR1 SQVTM and CDR2 ANQGSEA. The CDR3 loop is CSVEGDREYGHTF. The CDR3 bases are TGCAGCGTTGAAGGCGACAGGGAGTATGGCCACACCTTC.

This clonotype occurred a few times. The chain recombines TRBV20-1 with TRBJ1-1, with D possibly TRBD1 on 5 matching bases. Trimming took off 1 base at V and 8 bases at J, with 11 bases between the two ends. The germline CDR1 and CDR2 sequences are DFQATT and SNEGSKA (reference sequence). The CDR3 covers 12 residues. The CDR3 reads CSARGGTEEAFF. The CDR3 DNA is TGCAGTGCTAGAGGGGGGACGGAGGAAGCTTTCTTT.

There are many counts of this clonotype. This chain joins TRBV6-1 and TRBJ1-2, with D hard to call. The CDR3 consists of 13 residues. V was clipped by 1 base and J by 5 bases, with 8 bases between them. The V gene's germline CDR1 is MNHNS and CDR2 SASEGT. The CDR3 coding sequence is TGTGCCAGCAGTGAAGACGAGACTTATGGCTACACCTTC. It translates to CASSEDETYGYTF.

This clonotype was found many times. The CDR3 sequence is CASSLWPGMSTDTQYF. In DNA, the CDR3 is TGCGCCAGCAGCTTGTGGCCGGGGATGAGCACAGATACGCAGTATTTT. V is TRBV5-1 and J is TRBJ2-3, with D possibly being TRBD2 (5 bases). From germline, CDR1 is SGHRS and CDR2 YFSETQ. The V gene lost 1 base and the J gene lost 0 bases, with 12 bases spanning the gap. The CDR3 has 16 residues.

DNA of the CDR3: TGTGCCAGCAGCTTAACATCTACCTACGAGCAGTACTTC. Translated, it gives CASSLTSTYEQYF. The rearrangement joins TRBV7-9 to TRBJ2-7; no clear D gene. Deletions cut 2 bases from V and 2 bases from J, with 7 bases between. CDR3 length: 13 amino acids. CDR1 and CDR2 from the germline V gene are SEHNR and FQNEAQ (reference sequence).

This clonotype was seen just once. It may be a read error: a sequence one base away is much more abundant. The chain joins TRBV3-1 to TRBJ2-2; D uncertain. The CDR3 consists of 13 residues. Germline values: CDR1 LGHDT, CDR2 YNNKEL (reference sequence). The CDR3 is CAGSRRDTGELFF. The CDR3 DNA is TGTGCCGGCAGCCGAAGAGACACCGGGGAGCTGTTTTTT.

This clonotype was detected only a few times. V is TRBV7-9 and J is TRBJ1-5; 8 nucleotides align to TRBD1. The V and J ends lost 5 bases and 0 bases, in that order; junction bases with no gene match: 9. The CDR3 is 17 amino acids. Germline V gene sequence: CDR1 SEHNR, CDR2 FQNEAQ (reference sequence). The CDR3 loop reads CASSQQGGGYSNQPQHF. The CDR3 region has the DNA TGTGCCAGCAGCCAACAGGGGGGAGGTTATAGCAATCAGCCCCAGCATTTT.

Many counts were recorded for this clonotype. The V gene is TRBV3-1, the J gene TRBJ2-1, with D possibly being TRBD1 (5 bases). Looked up from germline, CDR1 is LGHDT and CDR2 is YNNKEL (reference sequence). V shed 4 bases and J shed 5 bases, with 15 bases lying between them. The CDR3 is 15 residues long. The CDR3 sequence is CASSLNPQAHNEQFF. The CDR3 DNA reads TGTGCCAGCAGCCTCAACCCACAGGCCCACAATGAGCAGTTCTTC.

In this sample, this clonotype turned up a few times. This sequence joins TRBV5-1 and TRBJ1-3; D unresolved. The V and J ends lost 5 bases and 0 bases respectively, with 12 bases between them. The V gene's germline CDR1 is SGHRS and CDR2 YFSETQ. This CDR3 is built from 15 residues. The CDR3 DNA follows: TGCGCCAGCAGTGAACGACTCACCTCTGGAAACACCATATATTTT. Translation: CASSERLTSGNTIYF. Based on the CDR3 plus reference TRBV5-1 and TRBJ1-3, the full variable domain is KAGVTQTPRYLIKTRGQQVTLSCSPISGHRSVSWYQQTPGQGLQFLFEYFSETQRNKGNFPGRFSGRQFSNSRSEMNVSTLELGDSALYLCASSERLTSGNTIYFGEGSWLTVV.

This clonotype was seen ten or more times. This sequence joins TRBV12-5 and TRBJ1-1; D ambiguous. Germline V lookup: CDR1 LGHNT, CDR2 FRNRAP. Trimming removed 1 base at V and 8 bases at J, with 8 bases between. The CDR3 has 12 amino acids. The CDR3 loop reads CASGLARGEAFF. CDR3 in DNA: TGTGCTAGTGGTTTGGCACGTGGGGAAGCTTTCTTT.